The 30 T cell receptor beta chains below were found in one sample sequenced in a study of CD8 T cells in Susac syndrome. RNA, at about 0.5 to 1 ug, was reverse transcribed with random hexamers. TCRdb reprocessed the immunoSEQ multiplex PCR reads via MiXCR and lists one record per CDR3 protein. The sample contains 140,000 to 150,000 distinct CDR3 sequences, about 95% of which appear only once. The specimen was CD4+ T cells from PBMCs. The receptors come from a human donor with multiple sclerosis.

This CDR3 reads CSAKRDGTDTQYF. CDR3 sequence (DNA): TGCAGTGCGAAGCGGGACGGCACAGATACGCAGTATTTT. The rearrangement links TRBV20-1 to TRBJ2-3, with 7 nucleotides matching TRBD2. The V gene's germline CDR1 is DFQATT and CDR2 SNEGSKA (reference sequence). CDR3 length equals 13 residues. Unmatched junction bases numbered 4, after V lost 6 bases and J lost 1 base.

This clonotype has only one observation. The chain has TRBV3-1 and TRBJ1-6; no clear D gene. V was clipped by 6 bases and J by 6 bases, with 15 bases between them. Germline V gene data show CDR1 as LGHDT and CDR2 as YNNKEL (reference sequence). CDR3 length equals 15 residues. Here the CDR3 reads CASRRETAINSPLHF. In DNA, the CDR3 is TGTGCCAGCAGACGAGAGACGGCGATTAATTCACCCCTCCACTTT.

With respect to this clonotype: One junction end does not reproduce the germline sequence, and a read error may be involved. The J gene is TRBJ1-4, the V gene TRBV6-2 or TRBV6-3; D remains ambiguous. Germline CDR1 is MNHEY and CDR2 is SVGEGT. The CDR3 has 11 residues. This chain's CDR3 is CASSYGETKLF. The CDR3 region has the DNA TGTGCCAGCAGTTACGGGGAGACAAAGCTTTTT.

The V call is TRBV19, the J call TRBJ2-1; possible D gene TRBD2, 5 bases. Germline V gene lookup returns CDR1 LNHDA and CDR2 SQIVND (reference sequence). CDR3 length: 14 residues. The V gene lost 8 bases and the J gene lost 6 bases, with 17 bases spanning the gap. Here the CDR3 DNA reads TGTGCCAGTGGGTTACTAGTTGGTTTCAATGAGCAGTTCTTC. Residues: CASGLLVGFNEQFF.

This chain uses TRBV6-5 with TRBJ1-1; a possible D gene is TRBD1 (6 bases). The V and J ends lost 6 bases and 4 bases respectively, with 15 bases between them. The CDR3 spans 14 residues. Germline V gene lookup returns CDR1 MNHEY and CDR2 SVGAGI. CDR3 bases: TGTGCCAGCAGGCGTGCAGGGGAGGGCACTGAAGCTTTCTTT. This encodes CASRRAGEGTEAFF.

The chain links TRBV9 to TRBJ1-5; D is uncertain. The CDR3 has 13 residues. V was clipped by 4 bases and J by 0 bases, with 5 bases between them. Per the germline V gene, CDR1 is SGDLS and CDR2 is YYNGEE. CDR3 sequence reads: CASSHDSNQPQHF. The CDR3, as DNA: TGTGCCAGCAGCCACGATAGCAATCAGCCCCAGCATTTT.

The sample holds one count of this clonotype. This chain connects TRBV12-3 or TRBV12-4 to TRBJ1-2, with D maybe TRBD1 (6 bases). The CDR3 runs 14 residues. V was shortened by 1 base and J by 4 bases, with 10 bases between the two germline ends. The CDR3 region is CASSLDRESYGYTF. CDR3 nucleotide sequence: TGTGCCAGCAGTTTAGACAGGGAGTCCTATGGCTACACCTTC.

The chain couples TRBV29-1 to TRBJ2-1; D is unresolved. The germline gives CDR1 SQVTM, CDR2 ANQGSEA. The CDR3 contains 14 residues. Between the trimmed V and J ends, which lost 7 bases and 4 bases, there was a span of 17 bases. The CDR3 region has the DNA TGCAGCGCCCTCCCACCGCAGCGATACAATGAGCAGTTCTTC. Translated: CSALPPQRYNEQFF.

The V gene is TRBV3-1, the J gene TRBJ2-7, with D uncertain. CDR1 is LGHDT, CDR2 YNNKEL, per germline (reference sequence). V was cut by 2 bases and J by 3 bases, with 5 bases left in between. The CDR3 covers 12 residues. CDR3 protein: CASSQSRYEQYF. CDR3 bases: TGTGCCAGCAGCCAATCCCGCTACGAGCAGTACTTC.

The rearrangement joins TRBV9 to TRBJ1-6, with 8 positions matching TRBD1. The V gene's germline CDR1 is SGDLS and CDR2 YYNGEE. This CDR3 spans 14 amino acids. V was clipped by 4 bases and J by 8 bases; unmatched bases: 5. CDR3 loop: CASSPHRGDSPLHF. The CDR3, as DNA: TGTGCCAGCAGCCCACACAGGGGGGATTCACCCCTCCACTTT.

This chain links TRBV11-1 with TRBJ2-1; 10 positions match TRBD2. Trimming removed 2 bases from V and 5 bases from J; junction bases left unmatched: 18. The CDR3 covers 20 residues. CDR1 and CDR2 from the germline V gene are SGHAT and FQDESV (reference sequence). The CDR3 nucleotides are TGTGCCAGCAGCTTAAAGGGGACTAGCGCCCTTAAAAAGGGGGACAATGAGCAGTTCTTC. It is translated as CASSLKGTSALKKGDNEQFF. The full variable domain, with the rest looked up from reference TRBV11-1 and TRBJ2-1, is EAEVAQSPRYKITEKSQAVAFWCDPISGHATLYWYRQILGQGPELLVQFQDESVVDDSQLPKDRFSAERLKGVDSTLKIQPAELGDSAMYLCASSLKGTSALKKGDNEQFFGPGTRLTVL.

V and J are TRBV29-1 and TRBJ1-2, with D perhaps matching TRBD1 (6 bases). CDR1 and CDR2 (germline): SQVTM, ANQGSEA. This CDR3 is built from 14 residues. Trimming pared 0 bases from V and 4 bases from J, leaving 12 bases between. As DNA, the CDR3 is TGCAGCGTTGAAGATAGGGGGACAACCTATGGCTACACCTTC. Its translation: CSVEDRGTTYGYTF.

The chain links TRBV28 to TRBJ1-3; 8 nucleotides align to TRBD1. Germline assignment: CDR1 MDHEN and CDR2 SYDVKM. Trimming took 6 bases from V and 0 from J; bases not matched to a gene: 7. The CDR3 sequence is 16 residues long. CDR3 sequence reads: CASSPQQGGSGNTIYF. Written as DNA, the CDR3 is TGTGCCAGCAGCCCCCAACAGGGGGGCTCTGGAAACACCATATATTTT.

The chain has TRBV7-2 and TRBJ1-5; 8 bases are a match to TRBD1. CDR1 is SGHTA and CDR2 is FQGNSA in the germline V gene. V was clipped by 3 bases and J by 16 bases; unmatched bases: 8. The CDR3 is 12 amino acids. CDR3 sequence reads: CASSFRTGMFHF. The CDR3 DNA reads TGTGCCAGCAGCTTCAGGACAGGGATGTTTCATTTT.

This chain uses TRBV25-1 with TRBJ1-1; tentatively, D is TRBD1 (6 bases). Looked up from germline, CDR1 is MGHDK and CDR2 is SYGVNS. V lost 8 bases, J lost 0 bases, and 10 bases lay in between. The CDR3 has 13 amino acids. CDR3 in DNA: TGTGCCAGCCTAGGGGGATTGAACACTGAAGCTTTCTTT. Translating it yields CASLGGLNTEAFF.

The CDR3 bases are TGTGCCAGCAGCCAAGGTCGGGGGACAGGGATAGTTGGGGCCAACGTCCTGACTTTC. This sequence encodes CASSQGRGTGIVGANVLTF. V gene TRBV3-1 combines with J gene TRBJ2-6, with 9 positions matching TRBD1. The germline CDR1 and CDR2 sequences are LGHDT and YNNKEL (reference sequence). The J segment lost 3 bases and the V segment lost 1 base, leaving 10 bases of the junction unmatched. The CDR3 totals 19 residues.

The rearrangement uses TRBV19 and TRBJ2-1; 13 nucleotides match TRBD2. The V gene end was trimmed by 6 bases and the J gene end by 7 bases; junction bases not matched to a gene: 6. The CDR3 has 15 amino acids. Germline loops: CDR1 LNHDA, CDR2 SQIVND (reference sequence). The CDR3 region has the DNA TGTGCCAGTAGCCAACTAGCGGGGGGGCGGAATGAGCAGTTCTTC. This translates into CASSQLAGGRNEQFF.

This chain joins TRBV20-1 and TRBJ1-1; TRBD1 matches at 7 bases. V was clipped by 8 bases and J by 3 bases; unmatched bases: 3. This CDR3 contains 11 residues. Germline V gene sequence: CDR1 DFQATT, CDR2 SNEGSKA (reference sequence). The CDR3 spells CSTQGDTEAFF. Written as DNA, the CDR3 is TGCAGTACGCAGGGGGACACTGAAGCTTTCTTT.

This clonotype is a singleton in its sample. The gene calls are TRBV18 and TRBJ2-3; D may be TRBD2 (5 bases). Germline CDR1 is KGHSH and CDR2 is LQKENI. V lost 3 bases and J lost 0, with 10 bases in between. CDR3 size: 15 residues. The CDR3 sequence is CASSPASGSTDTQYF. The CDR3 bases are TGTGCCAGCTCACCCGCCTCGGGGAGCACAGATACGCAGTATTTT. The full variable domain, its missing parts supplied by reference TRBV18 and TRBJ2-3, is NAGVMQNPRHLVRRRGQEARLRCSPMKGHSHVYWYRQLPEEGLKFMVYLQKENIIDESGMPKERFSAEFPKEGPSILRIQQVVRGDSAAYFCASSPASGSTDTQYFGPGTRLTVL.

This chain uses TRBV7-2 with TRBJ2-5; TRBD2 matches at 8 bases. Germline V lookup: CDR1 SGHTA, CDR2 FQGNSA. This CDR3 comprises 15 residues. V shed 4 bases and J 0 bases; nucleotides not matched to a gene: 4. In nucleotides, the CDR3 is TGTGCCAGCAGCTCACAACTAGCGGACCAAGAGACCCAGTACTTC. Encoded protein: CASSSQLADQETQYF. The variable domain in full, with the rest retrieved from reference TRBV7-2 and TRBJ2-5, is GAGVSQSPSNKVTEKGKDVELRCDPISGHTALYWYRQSLGQGLEFLIYFQGNSAPDKSGLPSDRFSAERTGGSVSTLTIQRTQQEDSAVYLCASSSQLADQETQYFGPGTRLLVL.

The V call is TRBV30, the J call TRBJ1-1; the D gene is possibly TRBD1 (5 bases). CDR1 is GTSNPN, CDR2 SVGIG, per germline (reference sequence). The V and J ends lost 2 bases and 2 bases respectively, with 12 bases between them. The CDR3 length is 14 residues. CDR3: CAWSTETANTEAFF. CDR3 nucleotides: TGTGCCTGGAGTACCGAGACAGCCAACACTGAAGCTTTCTTT.

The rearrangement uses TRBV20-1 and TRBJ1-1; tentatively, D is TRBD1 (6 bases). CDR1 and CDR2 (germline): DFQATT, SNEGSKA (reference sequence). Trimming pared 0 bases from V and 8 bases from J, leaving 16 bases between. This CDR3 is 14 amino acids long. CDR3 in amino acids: CSARDSVGTSEAFF. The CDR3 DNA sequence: TGCAGTGCTAGAGATTCAGTGGGGACATCCGAAGCTTTCTTT.

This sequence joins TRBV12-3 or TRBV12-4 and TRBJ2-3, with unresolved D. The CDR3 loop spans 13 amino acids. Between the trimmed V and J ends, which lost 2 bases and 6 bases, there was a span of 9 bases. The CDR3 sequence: CASSLLPSDTQYF. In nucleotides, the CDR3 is TGTGCCAGCAGTTTATTACCCTCGGATACGCAGTATTTT.

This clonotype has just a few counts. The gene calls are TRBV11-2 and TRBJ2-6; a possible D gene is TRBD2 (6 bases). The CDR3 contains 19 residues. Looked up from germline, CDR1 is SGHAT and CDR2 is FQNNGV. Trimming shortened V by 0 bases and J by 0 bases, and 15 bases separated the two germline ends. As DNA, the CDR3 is TGTGCCAGCAGCTTAGAGGTCGGGGGACGGATCTCTGGGGCCAACGTCCTGACTTTC. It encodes CASSLEVGGRISGANVLTF. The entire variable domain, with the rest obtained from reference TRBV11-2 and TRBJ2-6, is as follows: EAGVAQSPRYKIIEKRQSVAFWCNPISGHATLYWYQQILGQGPKLLIQFQNNGVVDDSQLPKDRFSAERLKGVDSTLKIQPAKLEDSAVYLCASSLEVGGRISGANVLTFGAGSRLTVL.

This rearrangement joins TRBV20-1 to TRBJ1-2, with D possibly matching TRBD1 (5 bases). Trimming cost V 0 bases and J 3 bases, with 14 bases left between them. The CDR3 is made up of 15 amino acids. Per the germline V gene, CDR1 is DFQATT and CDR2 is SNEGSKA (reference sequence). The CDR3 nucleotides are TGCAGTGCTAGAGAGGGGCTTTTGGGTTACTATGGCTACACCTTC. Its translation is CSAREGLLGYYGYTF.

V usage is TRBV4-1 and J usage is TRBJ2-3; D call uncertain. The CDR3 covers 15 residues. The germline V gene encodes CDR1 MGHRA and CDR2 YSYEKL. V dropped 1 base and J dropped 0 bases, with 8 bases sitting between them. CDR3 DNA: TGCGCCAGCAGCCAAGGAAGCGTCAGCACAGATACGCAGTATTTT. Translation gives CASSQGSVSTDTQYF.

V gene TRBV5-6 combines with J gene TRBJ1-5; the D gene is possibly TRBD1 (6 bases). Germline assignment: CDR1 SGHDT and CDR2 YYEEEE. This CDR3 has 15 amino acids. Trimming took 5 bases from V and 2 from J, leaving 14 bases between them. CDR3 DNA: TGTGCCAGCAGTGGCAGGGGTGGTCGCAATCAGCCCCAGCATTTT. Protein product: CASSGRGGRNQPQHF. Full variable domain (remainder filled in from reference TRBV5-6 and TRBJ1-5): DAGVTQSPTHLIKTRGQQVTLRCSPKSGHDTVSWYQQALGQGPQFIFQYYEEEERQRGNFPDRFSGHQFPNYSSELNVNALLLGDSALYLCASSGRGGRNQPQHFGDGTRLSIL.

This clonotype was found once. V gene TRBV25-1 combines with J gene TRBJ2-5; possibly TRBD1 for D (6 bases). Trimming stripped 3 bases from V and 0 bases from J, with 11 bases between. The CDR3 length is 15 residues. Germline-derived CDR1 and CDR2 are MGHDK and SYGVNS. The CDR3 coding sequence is TGTGCCAGCAGTGAGGGGGCAGCGTACCAAGAGACCCAGTACTTC. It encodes CASSEGAAYQETQYF. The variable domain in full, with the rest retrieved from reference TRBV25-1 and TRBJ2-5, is EADIYQTPRYLVIGTGKKITLECSQTMGHDKMYWYQQDPGMELHLIHYSYGVNSTEKGDLSSESTVSRIRTEHFPLTLESARPSHTSQYLCASSEGAAYQETQYFGPGTRLLVL.

CDR3 in amino acids: CASSVEGAYNQPQHF. The CDR3 DNA reads TGTGCCAGCAGCGTAGAGGGGGCTTACAATCAGCCCCAGCATTTT. The chain couples TRBV9 to TRBJ1-5, with 7 bases aligning to TRBD1. With V trimmed by 0 bases and J by 3 bases, 3 bases remained unmatched. Germline V gene data show CDR1 as SGDLS and CDR2 as YYNGEE. This CDR3 has 15 residues.

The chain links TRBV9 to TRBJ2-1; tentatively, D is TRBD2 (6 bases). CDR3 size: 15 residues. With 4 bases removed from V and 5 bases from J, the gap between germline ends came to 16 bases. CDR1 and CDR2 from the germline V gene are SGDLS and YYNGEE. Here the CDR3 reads CASSPRDSLNNEQFF. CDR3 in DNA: TGTGCCAGCAGCCCCCGGGACTCCCTAAACAATGAGCAGTTCTTC.